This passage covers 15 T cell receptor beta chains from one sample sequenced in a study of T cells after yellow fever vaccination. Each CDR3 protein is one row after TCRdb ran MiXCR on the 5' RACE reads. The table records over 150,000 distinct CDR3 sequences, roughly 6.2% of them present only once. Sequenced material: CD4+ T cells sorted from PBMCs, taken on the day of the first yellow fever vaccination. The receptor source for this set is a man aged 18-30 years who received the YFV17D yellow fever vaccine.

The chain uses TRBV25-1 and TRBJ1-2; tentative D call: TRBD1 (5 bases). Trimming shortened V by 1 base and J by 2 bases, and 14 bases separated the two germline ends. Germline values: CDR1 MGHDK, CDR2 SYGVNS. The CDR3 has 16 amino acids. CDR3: CASSESGQGRNYGYTF. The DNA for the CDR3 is TGTGCCAGCAGTGAATCCGGGCAGGGAAGGAACTATGGCTACACCTTC.

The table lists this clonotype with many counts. In nucleotides, the CDR3 is TGTGCCAGCAGTTTAGTAGGGGGGACATACGAGCAGTACTTC. Translating it yields CASSLVGGTYEQYF. The V gene is TRBV12-3 or TRBV12-4, the J gene TRBJ2-7; D may correspond to TRBD1 or TRBD2 (6 bases each). The CDR3 covers 14 residues. Trimming cost V 1 base and J 4 bases, with 11 bases left between them.

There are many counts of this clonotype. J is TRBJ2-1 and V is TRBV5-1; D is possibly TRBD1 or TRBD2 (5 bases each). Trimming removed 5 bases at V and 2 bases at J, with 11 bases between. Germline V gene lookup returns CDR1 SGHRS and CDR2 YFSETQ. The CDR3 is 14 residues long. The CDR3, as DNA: TGCGCCAGCAGTGGGCAGGGAGCCTACAATGAGCAGTTCTTC. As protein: CASSGQGAYNEQFF.

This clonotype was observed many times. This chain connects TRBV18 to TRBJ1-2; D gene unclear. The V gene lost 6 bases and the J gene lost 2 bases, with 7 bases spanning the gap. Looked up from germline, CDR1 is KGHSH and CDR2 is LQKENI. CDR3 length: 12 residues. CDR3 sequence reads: CASSDGNYGYTF. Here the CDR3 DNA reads TGTGCCAGCTCGGACGGGAACTATGGCTACACCTTC. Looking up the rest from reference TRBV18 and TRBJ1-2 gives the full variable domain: NAGVMQNPRHLVRRRGQEARLRCSPMKGHSHVYWYRQLPEEGLKFMVYLQKENIIDESGMPKERFSAEFPKEGPSILRIQQVVRGDSAAYFCASSDGNYGYTFGSGTRLTVV.

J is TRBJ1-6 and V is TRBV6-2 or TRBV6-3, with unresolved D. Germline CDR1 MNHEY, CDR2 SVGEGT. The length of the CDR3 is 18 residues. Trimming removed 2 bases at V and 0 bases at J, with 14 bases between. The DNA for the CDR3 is TGTGCCAGCAGTTACAGCGGTCCTGAGAGCTCCTATAATTCACCCCTCCACTTT. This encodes CASSYSGPESSYNSPLHF.

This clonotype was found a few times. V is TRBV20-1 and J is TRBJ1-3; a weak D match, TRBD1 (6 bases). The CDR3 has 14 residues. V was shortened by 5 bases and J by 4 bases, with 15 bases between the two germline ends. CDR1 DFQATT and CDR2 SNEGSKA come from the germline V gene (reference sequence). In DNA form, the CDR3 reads TGCAGTGCTGGGGGGCTCCCGACAGGAAACACCATATATTTT. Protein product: CSAGGLPTGNTIYF.

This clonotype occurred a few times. For the CDR3, the DNA is TGTGCCAGCAGTTACTCTACGGGGTGGGAGACCCAGTACTTC. Amino acids: CASSYSTGWETQYF. The chain combines TRBV6-5 with TRBJ2-5, with D perhaps TRBD2 (5 bases). Germline V gives CDR1 MNHEY, CDR2 SVGAGI. Trimming took 0 bases from V and 5 from J, leaving 10 bases between them. The CDR3 has 14 residues.

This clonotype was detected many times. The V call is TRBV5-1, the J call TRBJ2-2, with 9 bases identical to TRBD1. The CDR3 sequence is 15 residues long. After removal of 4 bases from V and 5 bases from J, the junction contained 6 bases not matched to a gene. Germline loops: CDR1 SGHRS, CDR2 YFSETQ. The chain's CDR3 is CASSITGTGTGELFF. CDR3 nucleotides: TGCGCCAGCAGCATAACCGGGACAGGGACCGGGGAGCTGTTTTTT.

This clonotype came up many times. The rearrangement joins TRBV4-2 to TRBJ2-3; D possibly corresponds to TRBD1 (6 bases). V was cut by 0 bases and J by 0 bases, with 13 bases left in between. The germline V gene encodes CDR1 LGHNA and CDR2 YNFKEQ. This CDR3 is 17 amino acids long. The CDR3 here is CASSQDPGRGSTDTQYF. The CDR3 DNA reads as TGTGCCAGCAGCCAAGATCCGGGCAGGGGAAGCACAGATACGCAGTATTTT.

In nucleotides, the CDR3 is TGTGCCAGCAGTCCACAGGGAACCAGCACTGAAGCTTTCTTT. Protein: CASSPQGTSTEAFF. V is TRBV12-3 or TRBV12-4 and J is TRBJ1-1; tentative D call: TRBD1 (6 bases). The CDR3 runs to 14 residues. V was clipped by 5 bases and J by 4 bases, with 14 bases between them.

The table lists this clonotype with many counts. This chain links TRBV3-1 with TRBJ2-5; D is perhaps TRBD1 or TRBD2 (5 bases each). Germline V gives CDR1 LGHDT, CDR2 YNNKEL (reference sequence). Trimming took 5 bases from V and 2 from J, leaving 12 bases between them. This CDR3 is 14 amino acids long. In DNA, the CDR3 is TGTGCCAGCAGCGCCGGGACGCATCAAGAGACCCAGTACTTC. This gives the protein CASSAGTHQETQYF.

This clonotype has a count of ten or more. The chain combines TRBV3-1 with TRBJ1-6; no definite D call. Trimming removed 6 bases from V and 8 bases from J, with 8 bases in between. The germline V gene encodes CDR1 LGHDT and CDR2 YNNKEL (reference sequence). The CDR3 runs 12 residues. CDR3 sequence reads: CASRKPDSPLHF. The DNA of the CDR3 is TGTGCCAGCAGGAAACCGGATTCACCCCTCCACTTT.

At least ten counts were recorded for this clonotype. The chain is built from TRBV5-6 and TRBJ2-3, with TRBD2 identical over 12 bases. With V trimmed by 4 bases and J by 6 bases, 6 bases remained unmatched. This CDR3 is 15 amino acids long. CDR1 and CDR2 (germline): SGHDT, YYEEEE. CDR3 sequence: CASSPSGGASDTQYF. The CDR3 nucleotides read TGTGCCAGCAGCCCTAGCGGGGGGGCTTCGGATACGCAGTATTTT.

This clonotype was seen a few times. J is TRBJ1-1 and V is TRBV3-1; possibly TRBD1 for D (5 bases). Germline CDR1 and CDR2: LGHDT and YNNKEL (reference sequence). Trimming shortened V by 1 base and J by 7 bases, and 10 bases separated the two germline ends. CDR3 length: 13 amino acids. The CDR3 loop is CASSQGLGGEAFF. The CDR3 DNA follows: TGTGCCAGCAGCCAAGGTCTCGGGGGTGAAGCTTTCTTT.

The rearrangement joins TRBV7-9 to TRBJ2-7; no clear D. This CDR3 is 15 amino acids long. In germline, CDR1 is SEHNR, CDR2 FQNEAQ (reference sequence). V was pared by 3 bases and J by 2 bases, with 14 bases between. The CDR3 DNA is TGTGCCAGCAGCTTTATGGACCCGCCCCCCTACGAGCAGTACTTC. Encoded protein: CASSFMDPPPYEQYF. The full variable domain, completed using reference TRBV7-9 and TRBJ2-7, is DTGVSQNPRHKITKRGQNVTFRCDPISEHNRLYWYRQTLGQGPEFLTYFQNEAQLEKSRLLSDRFSAERPKGSFSTLEIQRTEQGDSAMYLCASSFMDPPPYEQYFGPGTRLTVT.